Each of the 27 T cell receptor beta chains below was sequenced from the same sample in a study of blood T cell repertoires in COVID-19. Sequenced by immunoSEQ multiplex PCR; TCRdb stores in-frame clones only, minus some. The sample lists about 170,000 clones; about 83% were seen once. The specimen was PBMCs or T cells enriched from blood (not recorded which). All receptors derive from a woman between 50 and 59 years old in a cohort exposed to, infected with or recovered from COVID-19 (not recorded which).

The V gene is TRBV7-8, the J gene TRBJ1-6; TRBD1 matches 7 bases. Per germline, CDR1 SGHVS and CDR2 FQNEAQ. V was pared by 5 bases and J by 5 bases, with 9 bases of the junction left unmatched. The length of the CDR3 is 16 residues. Here the CDR3 reads CASSARQGGNNSPLHF. The CDR3 DNA follows: TGTGCCAGCAGCGCCCGACAGGGCGGGAATAATTCACCCCTCCACTTT.

This chain connects TRBV30 to TRBJ1-2; 7 bases fit TRBD1. Germline CDR1 and CDR2: GTSNPN and SVGIG (reference sequence). Trimming cost V 8 bases and J 8 bases; bases outside gene matches: 8. The CDR3 contains 11 residues. The CDR3 sequence is CAGETGIGYTF. CDR3 DNA: TGTGCCGGAGAGACAGGGATCGGCTACACCTTC.

This sequence joins TRBV18 and TRBJ2-3, with a tentative D call TRBD2 (6 bases). The CDR3 has 16 amino acids. Trimming removed 3 bases from V and 3 bases from J, with 16 bases in between. Germline CDR1 KGHSH, CDR2 LQKENI. CDR3 sequence: CASSPAPPGGTDTQYF. CDR3 DNA: TGTGCCAGCTCACCCGCACCGCCTGGGGGGACAGATACGCAGTATTTT.

This chain links TRBV7-9 with TRBJ1-6; tentative D call: TRBD1 (5 bases). Trimming took off 5 bases at V and 12 bases at J, with 14 bases between the two ends. Per the germline V gene, CDR1 is SEHNR and CDR2 is FQNEAQ (reference sequence). The CDR3 has 13 residues. The CDR3 is CASSPLLGEPLHF. The DNA of the CDR3 is TGTGCCAGCAGCCCGCTTCTAGGGGAACCCCTCCACTTT.

This sequence joins TRBV6-5 and TRBJ1-5, with 9 bases that match TRBD1. The V segment lost 4 bases and the J segment 6 bases; nucleotides outside the gene matches: 7. Germline V CDR1 and CDR2: MNHEY, SVGAGI. This CDR3 comprises 15 residues. The CDR3 protein is CASSSGTGMVQPQHF. CDR3 DNA: TGTGCCAGCAGTTCCGGGACAGGGATGGTTCAGCCCCAGCATTTT.

A remark on this clone: At the DNA level, this CDR3 is encoded by other sequences in the same sample as well. The rearrangement joins TRBV2 to TRBJ2-3, with 10 bases matching TRBD1. CDR3 length: 15 amino acids. The germline V gene encodes CDR1 SNHLY and CDR2 FYNNEI. The ends lost 3 bases at V and 4 bases at J; junction bases unmatched: 4. This chain's CDR3 is CASSEDRGSPDTQYF. The CDR3 DNA follows: TGTGCCAGCAGTGAGGACAGGGGGAGCCCAGATACGCAGTATTTT.

The sample holds one count of this clone. The chain joins TRBV27 to TRBJ1-6; 10 bases are a match to TRBD1. The germline gives CDR1 MNHEY, CDR2 SMNVEV (reference sequence). V lost 1 base, J lost 8 bases, and 5 bases stayed unmatched. The CDR3 is made up of 16 amino acids. CDR3 nucleotides: TGTGCCAGCAGTTTATATTCCGGACAGGGGGATTCACCCCTCCACTTT. Protein: CASSLYSGQGDSPLHF.

The chain combines TRBV5-1 with TRBJ2-3; 10 nucleotides match TRBD2. There are 15 residues in the CDR3. V lost 2 bases, J lost 1 base, and 1 base stayed unmatched. The germline V gene has CDR1 SGHRS and CDR2 YFSETQ. CDR3: CASSLSGRGTDTQYF. The CDR3 DNA follows: TGCGCCAGCAGCTTAAGCGGGAGGGGCACAGATACGCAGTATTTT.

This clone was counted a single time. The gene calls are TRBV5-6 and TRBJ1-1; 7 bases align to TRBD1. V lost 4 bases, J lost 1 base, and 4 bases stayed unmatched. Germline V CDR1 and CDR2: SGHDT, YYEEEE. CDR3 length equals 14 residues. CDR3 nucleotides: TGTGCCAGCAGCGGTACAGGGGCGAACACTGAAGCTTTCTTT. Translation gives CASSGTGANTEAFF.

CDR3 bases: TGTGCCAGCAGTTACAAGGGGGAACATCACGAAGCTTTCTTT. It translates to CASSYKGEHHEAFF. The V call is TRBV6-5, the J call TRBJ1-1, with D possibly being TRBD1 (6 bases). This CDR3 comprises 14 residues. The V and J ends lost 2 bases and 8 bases respectively, with 15 bases between them. CDR1 is MNHEY and CDR2 is SVGAGI in the germline V gene.

The rearrangement uses TRBV2 and TRBJ2-3, with 7 bases lining up with TRBD1. Trimming took 5 bases from V and 2 from J; bases not matched to a gene: 7. Germline CDR1 is SNHLY and CDR2 is FYNNEI. The CDR3 runs to 15 residues. CDR3 loop: CASSPDRTSTDTQYF. In DNA, the CDR3 is TGTGCCAGCAGTCCGGACAGGACCTCCACAGATACGCAGTATTTT.

The rearrangement links TRBV29-1 to TRBJ2-3; TRBD1 agrees at 9 bases. CDR1 SQVTM and CDR2 ANQGSEA come from the germline V gene. The trim removed 3 bases at V and 3 bases at J, leaving 10 bases unmatched. The CDR3 has 16 amino acids. CDR3 coding DNA: TGCAGCGTTGATGGGGGGGGGACAGGGCCGACAGATACGCAGTATTTT. The encoded protein is CSVDGGGTGPTDTQYF.

The chain couples TRBV27 to TRBJ2-7; D is perhaps TRBD2 (6 bases). CDR1 and CDR2 (germline): MNHEY, SMNVEV (reference sequence). This CDR3 has 15 amino acids. Trimming removed 2 bases at V and 0 bases at J, with 11 bases between. The CDR3 nucleotides are TGTGCCAGCAGTTTAGGGCGGGGTAGCTCCTACGAGCAGTACTTC. It translates to CASSLGRGSSYEQYF.

The chain carries TRBV15 and TRBJ2-5; tentatively, D is TRBD2 (5 bases). The CDR3 totals 15 residues. V shed 0 bases and J shed 2 bases, with 10 bases lying between them. Per the germline V gene, CDR1 is LNHNV and CDR2 is YYDKDF (reference sequence). The CDR3 is CATSRDLGEQETQYF. CDR3 coding DNA: TGTGCCACCAGCAGAGATCTGGGAGAACAAGAGACCCAGTACTTC. Full variable domain (rest looked up from reference TRBV15 and TRBJ2-5): DAMVIQNPRYQVTQFGKPVTLSCSQTLNHNVMYWYQQKSSQAPKLLFHYYDKDFNNEADTPDNFQSRRPNTSFCFLDIRSPGLGDTAMYLCATSRDLGEQETQYFGPGTRLLVL.

This clone was seen only a few times. The chain carries TRBV6-1 and TRBJ2-7; D not certain. Germline CDR1 MNHNS, CDR2 SASEGT. The CDR3 runs to 12 residues. V was clipped by 0 bases and J by 4 bases, with 4 bases between them. As DNA, the CDR3 is TGTGCCAGCAGTGAAGCTCGGTACGAGCAGTACTTC. Its translation is CASSEARYEQYF.

The chain recombines TRBV14 with TRBJ1-4; TRBD1 matches 8 bases. Germline CDR1 SGHDN, CDR2 FVKESK. The CDR3 is 17 amino acids. Trimming removed 0 bases from V and 7 bases from J; junction bases left unmatched: 10. CDR3 bases: TGTGCCAGCAGCCAAGAGTGGGCCGGGACAGGCCTTGAAAAACTGTTTTTT. Translated, it gives CASSQEWAGTGLEKLFF.

The chain carries TRBV6-5 and TRBJ2-7, with a tentative D call TRBD1 (5 bases). Germline assignment: CDR1 MNHEY and CDR2 SVGAGI. V was trimmed by 6 bases and J by 3 bases, leaving 15 bases between them. The CDR3 contains 14 residues. DNA for the CDR3: TGTGCCAGCAGGTTCCTACAGGCACACTACGAGCAGTACTTC. Protein: CASRFLQAHYEQYF.

This chain joins TRBV6-5 and TRBJ1-3; 8 positions agree with TRBD1. From germline, CDR1 is MNHEY and CDR2 SVGAGI. With 6 bases clipped from V and 3 bases from J, the junction kept 7 bases outside the gene matches. CDR3 length: 15 amino acids. The CDR3 nucleotides are TGTGCCAGCAGGCCTCAGACAGGGGATGGAAACACCATATATTTT. It specifies CASRPQTGDGNTIYF.

This sequence joins TRBV5-5 and TRBJ2-7; the D gene is possibly TRBD1 (6 bases). Trimming pared 4 bases from V and 4 bases from J, leaving 18 bases between. In germline, CDR1 is SGHKS, CDR2 YYEKEE (reference sequence). CDR3 length: 15 residues. CDR3 protein: CASSPLRQESYEQYF. The CDR3 DNA reads TGTGCCAGCAGCCCCCTACGACAGGAATCATACGAGCAGTACTTC.

This chain joins TRBV5-1 and TRBJ2-1; 12 bases match TRBD2. Germline CDR1 reads SGHRS; CDR2 reads YFSETQ. Trimming took 4 bases from V and 4 from J; bases not matched to a gene: 6. The CDR3 is 16 amino acids. This chain's CDR3 is CASSPRGLAGYNEQFF. CDR3 in DNA: TGCGCCAGCAGCCCCCGCGGACTAGCGGGGTACAATGAGCAGTTCTTC.

This clone appeared a single time. The chain uses TRBV3-1 (or the pseudogene TRBV3-2) and TRBJ2-5; D remains unclear. V was clipped by 2 bases and J by 5 bases, with 6 bases between them. Germline assignment: CDR1 LGHDT and CDR2 YNNKEL (reference sequence). The length of the CDR3 is 12 residues. Here the CDR3 reads CASSQSFETQYF. The CDR3 region has the DNA TGTGCCAGCAGCCAATCCTTCGAGACCCAGTACTTC.

The chain links TRBV9 to TRBJ2-3; 10 positions agree with TRBD2. This CDR3 region has 15 residues. Trimming at V came to 5 bases and at J to 3 bases, leaving 6 bases not matched to a gene. Germline assignment: CDR1 SGDLS and CDR2 YYNGEE. The DNA of the CDR3 is TGTGCCAGCAGTTTACCTAGCGGGGGAACAGATACGCAGTATTTT. This encodes CASSLPSGGTDTQYF.

The CDR3 protein is CASSEDGLAGYEQYF. In DNA, the CDR3 is TGTGCCAGCAGCGAGGACGGACTAGCGGGCTACGAGCAGTACTTC. The rearrangement joins TRBV9 to TRBJ2-7; 11 nucleotides align to TRBD2. Per the germline V gene, CDR1 is SGDLS and CDR2 is YYNGEE. V lost 3 bases, J lost 3 bases, and 5 bases stayed unmatched. The CDR3 sequence is 15 residues long.

The V gene is TRBV5-1, the J gene TRBJ1-3; D unclear. Germline V gene lookup returns CDR1 SGHRS and CDR2 YFSETQ. Trimming cost V 0 bases and J 0 bases, with 10 bases left between them. The CDR3 consists of 16 residues. Written as DNA, the CDR3 is TGCGCCAGCAGCTTGGGACATCCGAGCTCTGGAAACACCATATATTTT. Translation: CASSLGHPSSGNTIYF.

V and J are TRBV5-1 and TRBJ2-1; D not certain. CDR1 is SGHRS, CDR2 YFSETQ, per germline. V dropped 4 bases and J dropped 5 bases, with 13 bases sitting between them. CDR3 length: 14 amino acids. Written as DNA, the CDR3 is TGCGCCAGCAGCGAGACGGTTACTAACAATGAGCAGTTCTTC. Translating it yields CASSETVTNNEQFF.

The V and J genes are TRBV5-1 and TRBJ2-3; 8 bases match TRBD1. The V gene's germline CDR1 is SGHRS and CDR2 YFSETQ. The J segment lost 2 bases and the V segment lost 4 bases, leaving 9 bases of the junction unmatched. This CDR3 contains 16 residues. This chain's CDR3 is CASSQLQGASTDTQYF. The CDR3 DNA sequence: TGCGCCAGCAGCCAGCTTCAGGGGGCCTCCACAGATACGCAGTATTTT.

CDR3 loop: CASSSTGGDQPQHF. In DNA form, the CDR3 reads TGTGCCAGCAGCTCGACAGGGGGCGATCAGCCCCAGCATTTT. The chain has TRBV5-6 and TRBJ1-5, with 10 bases that match TRBD1. J was trimmed by 5 bases and V by 3 bases; bases with no gene match: 2. Germline lookup yields CDR1 SGHDT and CDR2 YYEEEE. The CDR3 has 14 residues.